This entry is about one TCR beta chain. This specimen belongs to a study of T cells in Graves' hyperthyroidism and ophthalmopathy. Germline lookup yields CDR1 SNHLY and CDR2 FYNNEI. V trimming: 3 bases; J trimming: 8 bases; junction bases outside the gene matches: 7. The CDR3 is 15 amino acids. Researchers took RNA transcripts and amplified the TCR beta CDR3 regions from them. The primer set for the first-round RT-PCR of the TCR CDR3 was HTBI. TCRdb passed the multiplex PCR reads through MiXCR, listing each CDR3 protein once. In the table there are some 490,000 distinct CDR3 sequences, 22% of which are singletons.

V is TRBV2 and J is TRBJ1-4, with 9 bases that match TRBD1. The receptor's source is a woman in her sixties or seventies with Graves' ophthalmopathy. The specimen sequenced was blood. The CDR3 DNA reads as TGTGCCAGCAGTGAGCAAGGGACAGGGAGGGAAAAACTGTTTTTT. Translating gives CASSEQGTGREKLFF. The complete variable domain, with remaining parts taken from reference TRBV2 and TRBJ1-4, reads EPEVTQTPSHQVTQMGQEVILRCVPISNHLYFYWYRQILGQKVEFLVSFYNNEISEKSEIFDDQFSVERPDGSNFTLKIRSTKLEDSAMYFCASSEQGTGREKLFFGSGTQLSVL.